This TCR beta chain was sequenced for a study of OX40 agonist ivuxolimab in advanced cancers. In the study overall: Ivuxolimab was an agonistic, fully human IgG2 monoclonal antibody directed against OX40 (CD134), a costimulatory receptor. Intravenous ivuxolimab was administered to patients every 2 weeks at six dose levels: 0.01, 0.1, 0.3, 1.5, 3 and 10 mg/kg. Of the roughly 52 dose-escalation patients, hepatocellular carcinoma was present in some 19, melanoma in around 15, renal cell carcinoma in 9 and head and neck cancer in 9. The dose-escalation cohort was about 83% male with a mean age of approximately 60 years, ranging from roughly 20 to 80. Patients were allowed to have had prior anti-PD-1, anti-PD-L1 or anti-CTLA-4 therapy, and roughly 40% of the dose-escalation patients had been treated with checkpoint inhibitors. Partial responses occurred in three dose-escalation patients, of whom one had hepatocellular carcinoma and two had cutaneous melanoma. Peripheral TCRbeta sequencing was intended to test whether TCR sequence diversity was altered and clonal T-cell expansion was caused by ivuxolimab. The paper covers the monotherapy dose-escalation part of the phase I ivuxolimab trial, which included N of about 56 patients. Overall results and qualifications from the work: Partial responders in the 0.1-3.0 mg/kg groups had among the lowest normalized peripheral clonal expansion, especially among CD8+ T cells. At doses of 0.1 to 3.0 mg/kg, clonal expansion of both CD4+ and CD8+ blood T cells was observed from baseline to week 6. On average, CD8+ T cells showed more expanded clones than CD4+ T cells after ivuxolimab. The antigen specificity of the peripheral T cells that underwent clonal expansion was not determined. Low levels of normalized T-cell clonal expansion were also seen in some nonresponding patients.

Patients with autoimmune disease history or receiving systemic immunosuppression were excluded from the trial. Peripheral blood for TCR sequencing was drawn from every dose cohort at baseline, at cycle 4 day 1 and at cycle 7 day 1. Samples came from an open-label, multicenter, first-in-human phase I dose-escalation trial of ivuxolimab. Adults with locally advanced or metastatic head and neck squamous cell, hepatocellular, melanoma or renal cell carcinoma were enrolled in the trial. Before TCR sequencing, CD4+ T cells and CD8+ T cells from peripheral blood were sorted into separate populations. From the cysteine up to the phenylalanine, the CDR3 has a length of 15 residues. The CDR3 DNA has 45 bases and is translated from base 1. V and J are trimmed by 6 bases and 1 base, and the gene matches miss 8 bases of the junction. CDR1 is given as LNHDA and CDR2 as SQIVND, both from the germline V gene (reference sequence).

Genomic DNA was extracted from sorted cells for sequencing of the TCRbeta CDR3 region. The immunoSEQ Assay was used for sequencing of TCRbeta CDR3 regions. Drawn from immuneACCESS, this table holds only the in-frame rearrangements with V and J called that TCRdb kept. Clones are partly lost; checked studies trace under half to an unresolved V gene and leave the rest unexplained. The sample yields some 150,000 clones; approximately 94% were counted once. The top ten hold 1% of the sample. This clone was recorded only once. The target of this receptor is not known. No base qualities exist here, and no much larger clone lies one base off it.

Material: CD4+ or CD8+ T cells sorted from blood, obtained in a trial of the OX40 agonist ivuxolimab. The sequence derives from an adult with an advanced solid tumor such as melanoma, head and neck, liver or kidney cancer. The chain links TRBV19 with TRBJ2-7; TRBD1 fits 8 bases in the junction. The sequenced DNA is TGTGCCAGTAGCAGTCCCCACAGGGGGTCCTACGAGCAGTACTTC. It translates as CASSSPHRGSYEQYF.